These 24 T cell receptor beta chains originate from one sample sequenced in a study of T cell changes during pregnancy in multiple sclerosis. Sequencing was performed with immunoSEQ multiplex PCR; in TCRdb, only in-frame clones are kept and a portion is missing. This table holds roughly 100,000 clones, roughly 90% found once. The sequenced sample was peripheral blood, obtained after pregnancy. The receptors here all came from a female donor with multiple sclerosis, enrolled in a pregnancy study.

V and J are TRBV5-5 and TRBJ1-2; D gene uncertain. V dropped 4 bases and J dropped 2 bases, with 9 bases sitting between them. The germline V gene encodes CDR1 SGHKS and CDR2 YYEKEE (reference sequence). This CDR3 comprises 13 residues. CDR3 DNA sequence: TGTGCCAGCAGCCGGACGGGGAACTATGGCTACACCTTC. It specifies CASSRTGNYGYTF.

The chain has TRBV5-4 and TRBJ2-1, with TRBD2 matching over 8 bases. The V gene's germline CDR1 is SGHNT and CDR2 YYREEE (reference sequence). The CDR3 spans 15 residues. V shed 5 bases, J shed 3 bases, and the junction held 7 bases outside the gene matches. The CDR3 reads CASRNVGLVYNEQFF. The CDR3 nucleotides are TGTGCCAGCAGAAATGTGGGACTAGTCTACAATGAGCAGTTCTTC.

The CDR3, as DNA: TGTGCCAGCAGCTTACAGGACAATGAGCAGTTCTTC. Protein product: CASSLQDNEQFF. V and J are TRBV11-3 and TRBJ2-1; unclear D gene. Germline assignment: CDR1 SGHNT and CDR2 YENEEA. CDR3 length: 12 residues. V shed 2 bases and J shed 5 bases, with 4 bases lying between them.

The rearrangement uses TRBV27 and TRBJ1-1, with unresolved D. The V end was cut by 8 bases, the J end by 5 bases, with 15 bases between. The CDR3 spans 13 residues. Germline V CDR1 and CDR2: MNHEY, SMNVEV (reference sequence). The DNA for the CDR3 is TGTGCCAGCCAACTTACCACCCGAACTGAAGCTTTCTTT. It specifies CASQLTTRTEAFF.

CDR3 in amino acids: CASRVGTSGYTDTQYF. Written as DNA, the CDR3 is TGTGCCAGTAGGGTCGGGACTAGCGGCTACACAGATACGCAGTATTTT. The chain has TRBV19 and TRBJ2-3, with 11 bases aligning to TRBD2. Germline values: CDR1 LNHDA, CDR2 SQIVND (reference sequence). V shed 6 bases and J 2 bases; nucleotides not matched to a gene: 7. The CDR3 covers 16 residues.

This sequence joins TRBV18 and TRBJ1-1, with D maybe TRBD1 (6 bases). Germline V gene data show CDR1 as KGHSH and CDR2 as LQKENI. This CDR3 comprises 16 residues. Trimming shortened V by 3 bases and J by 0 bases, and 14 bases separated the two germline ends. CDR3 residues: CASSPELTGLNTEAFF. The DNA for the CDR3 is TGTGCCAGCTCACCTGAACTAACAGGGCTGAACACTGAAGCTTTCTTT.

The rearrangement uses TRBV7-6 and TRBJ2-1, with D perhaps TRBD1 (5 bases). This CDR3 spans 18 amino acids. Trimming stripped 5 bases from V and 3 bases from J, with 23 bases between. Germline V gives CDR1 SGHVS, CDR2 FNYEAQ. The CDR3 DNA reads TGTGCCAGCAGCCCGCTAACAGGAGCCCCCCGAGGCTACAATGAGCAGTTCTTC. It translates to CASSPLTGAPRGYNEQFF.

The DNA of the CDR3 is TGTGCCAGCAGCAAAATGGCACTTGACATTGACAGGGCCGGTCAGCCCCAGCATTTT. Protein sequence: CASSKMALDIDRAGQPQHF. The chain has TRBV21-1 and TRBJ1-5; TRBD1 was called by the table and not checked on the DNA. TRBV21-1 is assigned pseudogene status. CDR3 length: 19 amino acids.

J is TRBJ2-1 and V is TRBV27, with TRBD2 matching over 10 bases. Germline assignment: CDR1 MNHEY and CDR2 SMNVEV (reference sequence). J lost 10 bases, V lost 3 bases, and 9 bases had no gene match. This CDR3 has 15 residues. The CDR3 protein is CASSFSGGASREQFF. The CDR3 nucleotides are TGTGCCAGCAGTTTCAGCGGGGGGGCCTCCAGGGAGCAGTTCTTC.

The chain links TRBV12-5 to TRBJ2-5; TRBD2 aligns across 8 bases. V lost 5 bases, J lost 1 base, and 6 bases stayed unmatched. The CDR3 runs 15 residues. Germline V gene data show CDR1 as LGHNT and CDR2 as FRNRAP. CDR3: CASGQTGLVQETQYF. In nucleotides, the CDR3 is TGTGCTAGTGGTCAAACGGGACTAGTCCAAGAGACCCAGTACTTC.

The chain employs TRBV10-3 and TRBJ2-3; 7 nucleotides agree with TRBD1. The length of the CDR3 is 15 residues. The junction had 13 bases not matched to a gene; V was cut back by 11 bases and J by 2 bases. The germline V gene has CDR1 ENHRY and CDR2 SYGVKD. CDR3 DNA sequence: TGTGCCGCTCTACAGGGGCCGTTTTCCACAGATACGCAGTATTTT. The encoded protein is CAALQGPFSTDTQYF.

This clone was counted between two and nine times. The chain joins TRBV27 to TRBJ1-2, with D possibly TRBD1 on 6 matching bases. The V end lost 5 bases, the J end lost 6 bases, and 7 bases lay between the germline ends. The CDR3 sequence is 11 residues long. Germline loops: CDR1 MNHEY, CDR2 SMNVEV (reference sequence). The CDR3 loop reads CASSPGDGYTF. Here the CDR3 DNA reads TGTGCCAGCAGTCCAGGGGATGGCTACACCTTC.

The chain recombines TRBV19 with TRBJ2-6; 8 bases agree with TRBD1. V gave up 5 bases and J gave up 3 bases; unmatched junction bases: 6. There are 16 residues in the CDR3. In germline, CDR1 is LNHDA, CDR2 SQIVND (reference sequence). The CDR3 reads CASSVGTGLGANVLTF. Written as DNA, the CDR3 is TGTGCCAGTAGTGTCGGGACAGGTCTTGGGGCCAACGTCCTGACTTTC.

V and J are TRBV2 and TRBJ1-3, with D maybe TRBD1 (5 bases). The germline V gene has CDR1 SNHLY and CDR2 FYNNEI. There are 14 residues in the CDR3. Trimming shortened V by 5 bases and J by 1 base, and 9 bases separated the two germline ends. The DNA of the CDR3 is TGTGCCAGCAGTCCAGACAGTTCTGGAAACACCATATATTTT. Amino acid sequence: CASSPDSSGNTIYF.

The rearrangement uses TRBV18 and TRBJ1-1; 10 bases are a match to TRBD1. There are 15 residues in the CDR3. Per germline, CDR1 KGHSH and CDR2 LQKENI. V shed 5 bases, J shed 5 bases, and the junction held 8 bases outside the gene matches. The CDR3 loop is CASSTGQGWRTEAFF. Here the CDR3 DNA reads TGTGCCAGCTCAACGGGACAGGGGTGGAGGACTGAAGCTTTCTTT.

This chain joins TRBV5-6 and TRBJ2-7; 8 nucleotides align to TRBD1. V shed 4 bases, J shed 1 base, and the junction held 7 bases outside the gene matches. The germline V gene has CDR1 SGHDT and CDR2 YYEEEE. The CDR3 has 15 amino acids. Here the CDR3 DNA reads TGTGCCAGCAGCCCCCGACAGGGGTTATCCTACGAGCAGTACTTC. It specifies CASSPRQGLSYEQYF. Drawing the rest from reference TRBV5-6 and TRBJ2-7, the complete variable domain is DAGVTQSPTHLIKTRGQQVTLRCSPKSGHDTVSWYQQALGQGPQFIFQYYEEEERQRGNFPDRFSGHQFPNYSSELNVNALLLGDSALYLCASSPRQGLSYEQYFGPGTRLTVT.

The V call is TRBV15, the J call TRBJ1-3; D remains ambiguous. The CDR3 has 15 amino acids. Trimming left V 1 base short and J 1 base short, with 8 bases between. In germline, CDR1 is LNHNV, CDR2 YYDKDF (reference sequence). Here the CDR3 reads CATSRGSTSGNTIYF. The CDR3 coding sequence is TGTGCCACCAGCAGAGGTTCGACTTCTGGAAACACCATATATTTT.

In nucleotides, the CDR3 is TGTGCCAGTAGTCCACAGGGTATAGACTATGGCTACACCTTC. Protein: CASSPQGIDYGYTF. The V and J genes are TRBV19 and TRBJ1-2; tentatively, D is TRBD1 (6 bases). The CDR3 has 14 residues. The germline gives CDR1 LNHDA, CDR2 SQIVND (reference sequence). Trimming removed 5 bases from V and 3 bases from J, with 13 bases in between.

In regard to this clone: At the DNA level, this CDR3 is encoded by other sequences in the same sample as well. This sequence joins TRBV6-5 and TRBJ1-5; D perhaps matches TRBD1 (6 bases). The CDR3 is 13 residues long. The V and J ends lost 5 bases and 4 bases respectively, with 9 bases between them. CDR1 is MNHEY and CDR2 is SVGAGI in the germline V gene. The chain's CDR3 is CASSGQQNQPQHF. The CDR3 nucleotides read TGTGCCAGCAGTGGACAGCAGAATCAGCCCCAGCATTTT.

This sequence joins TRBV30 and TRBJ1-3; D is ambiguous. Germline V lookup: CDR1 GTSNPN, CDR2 SVGIG (reference sequence). Trimming shortened V by 0 bases and J by 0 bases, and 6 bases separated the two germline ends. The CDR3 contains 14 residues. The CDR3 nucleotides read TGTGCCTGGAGTGTCCAGAACTCTGGAAACACCATATATTTT. It codes for CAWSVQNSGNTIYF.

The chain is built from TRBV9 and TRBJ2-5; TRBD2 aligns across 15 bases. V was pared by 4 bases and J by 0 bases, with 4 bases of the junction left unmatched. The CDR3 sequence is 17 residues long. CDR1 is SGDLS, CDR2 YYNGEE, per germline. The CDR3 protein is CASSMGLAGGYQETQYF. DNA for the CDR3: TGTGCCAGCAGCATGGGACTAGCGGGGGGATACCAAGAGACCCAGTACTTC.

This clone was counted ten times or more. The V and J genes are TRBV29-1 and TRBJ2-1, with TRBD1 identical over 8 bases. This CDR3 comprises 13 residues. Germline trimming cut 5 bases from V and 9 bases from J; bases unmatched to any gene: 9. The germline CDR1 and CDR2 sequences are SQVTM and ANQGSEA. For the CDR3, the DNA is TGCAGCGTTAAAGGGCAGGGGGCAGGTGAGCAGTTCTTC. Protein product: CSVKGQGAGEQFF.

The rearrangement links TRBV7-7 to TRBJ2-6, with a tentative D call TRBD1 (5 bases). Germline V lookup: CDR1 SSHAT, CDR2 FNYEAQ (reference sequence). The CDR3 runs 18 residues. The V and J ends lost 5 bases and 5 bases respectively, with 22 bases between them. DNA for the CDR3: TGTGCCAGCAGCAGCGCGACAGTGCCACAAAGTCGGGCCAACGTCCTGACTTTC. It specifies CASSSATVPQSRANVLTF. The complete variable domain, with remaining parts taken from reference TRBV7-7 and TRBJ2-6, reads GAGVSQSPRYKVTKRGQDVTLRCDPISSHATLYWYQQALGQGPEFLTYFNYEAQPDKSGLPSDRFSAERPEGSISTLTIQRTEQRDSAMYRCASSSATVPQSRANVLTFGAGSRLTVL.

The chain uses TRBV29-1 and TRBJ1-2; D possibly corresponds to TRBD1 (6 bases). CDR1 is SQVTM, CDR2 ANQGSEA, per germline. The CDR3 covers 13 residues. The V and J ends lost 3 bases and 7 bases respectively, with 15 bases between them. CDR3 nucleotides: TGCAGCGTTGACCCGGACAGAGGGTTTGGCTACACCTTC. Protein product: CSVDPDRGFGYTF.